This T cell receptor (beta chain) was captured by sequencing in a study of shared clonotypes between healthy human individuals. Overall study findings and caveats: Researchers found naive subsets generally carried larger estimated richness than memory subsets.

Original handling: Junction-only sequences without quality scores came from ImmunoSEQ, so filtering differed. Method: immunoSEQ multiplex PCR; TCRdb's copy keeps in-frame clones and lacks some. D and trimming were read from the DNA, whereas the V and J calls and clone size are those reported in that table. The table has about 2.2 million clones, approximately 92% seen once. The CDR3 has 14 amino acids. CDR1 is MNHEY and CDR2 is SVGAGI in the germline V gene. V lost 2 bases, J lost 3 bases, and 8 bases lay in between. Worth noting for this clone: What it binds is not known.

Terminally differentiated effector memory CD45RA+ cells were excluded from the naive CD8 cells, which were CD45RO-negative and positively selected for CCR7. The study enrolled healthy HIV-negative adults without recent acute infections or vaccinations as donors. Donors comprised only Caucasian adults living in Nashville, Tennessee. This clonotype was sampled from a man aged 18 to 30 in good health. Some clones in this sample may be carry-over from other donors' samples. The chain is built from TRBV6-5 and TRBJ1-3; D is ambiguous. The material sequenced was naive CD8+ T cells from PBMCs. CDR3 in DNA: TGTGCCAGCAGTTACGTCGGACGTGGAAACACCATATATTTT. Encoded protein: CASSYVGRGNTIYF.